Listed below are T cell receptor beta chains from one sample, sequenced in a study of memory CD4+ T cells and cytomegalovirus serostatus. Generated by immunoSEQ multiplex PCR, the TCRdb table keeps only in-frame clones and is missing some. The data hold 45,000 to 65,000 clones, with about three quarters observed a single time. Sequencing used memory CD4+ T cells from blood. The source of these receptors is an adult in good health and CMV-seropositive. The CDR3 runs from the conserved cysteine through the conserved F or W. Rows give clone size only sometimes, using once, few, many, or a class for an expanded clone.

CDR3	J	V	size
CASSPGGTGGSNYGYTF	TRBJ1-2	TRBV19	NA
CASSPRVREKLFF	TRBJ1-4	TRBV19	NA
CASSRTGKGSYEQYF	TRBJ2-7	TRBV7-2	NA
CAWSKDSSNQPQHF	TRBJ1-5	TRBV30	NA
CASNNLPERVEAFF	TRBJ1-1	TRBV28	NA
CASRMDSSYEQYF	TRBJ2-7	TRBV2	few
CASSLSSFTGVGNTIYF	TRBJ1-3	TRBV5-6	NA
CASSEAGQDTQYF	TRBJ2-3	TRBV5-1	NA
CASSLVEGTETQYF	TRBJ2-5	TRBV7-2	NA
CASSLPGGPGVFEKLFF	TRBJ1-4	TRBV11-2	NA